One and the same sample provided the 2 T cell receptor beta chains below, sequenced in a study of T cells in Graves' hyperthyroidism and ophthalmopathy. Regions amplified from RNA transcripts were the TCR beta CDR3 regions. Primed by the HTBI set, a first-round RT-PCR was run on the TCR CDR3. TCRdb independently ran MiXCR on the multiplex PCR reads; one entry per CDR3 protein. Of 370,000 or so distinct CDR3 sequences listed, around 25% are singletons. The sequenced material came from blood. The receptors originated from a man aged 50-60 years with Graves' hyperthyroidism.

This clonotype was counted only a few times. This sequence joins TRBV6-1 and TRBJ2-7, with TRBD2 matching 11 bases. Germline CDR1 is MNHNS and CDR2 is SASEGT. J gave up 7 bases and V 5 bases, and 7 bases lay outside the gene matches. The CDR3 loop spans 14 amino acids. The CDR3, as DNA: TGTGCCAGCAGTACTCTAGCGGGAGGACGTGAGCAGTACTTC. The encoded protein is CASSTLAGGREQYF.

This clonotype came up a few times. A read error may be the cause here, since a much bigger clone is one base away. The V gene is TRBV12-3 or TRBV12-4, the J gene TRBJ2-7; TRBD1 aligns across 10 bases. CDR3 length: 15 residues. The CDR3 DNA sequence: TGTGCCAGCAGTAGTACGGACAGGGGGAGCGACGAGCGGTACTTC. As protein: CASSSTDRGSDERYF.